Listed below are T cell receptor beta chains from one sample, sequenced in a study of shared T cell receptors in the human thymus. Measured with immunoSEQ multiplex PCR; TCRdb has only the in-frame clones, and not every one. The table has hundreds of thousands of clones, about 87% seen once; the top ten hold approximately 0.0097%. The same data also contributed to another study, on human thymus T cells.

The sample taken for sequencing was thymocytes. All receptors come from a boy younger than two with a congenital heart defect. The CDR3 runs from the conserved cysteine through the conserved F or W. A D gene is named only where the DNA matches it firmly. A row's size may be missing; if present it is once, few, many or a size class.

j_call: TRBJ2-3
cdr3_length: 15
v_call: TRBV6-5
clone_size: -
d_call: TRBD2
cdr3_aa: CASSRLAGATDTQYF
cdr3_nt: TGTGCCAGCAGCAGACTAGCGGGGGCCACAGATACGCAGTATTTT

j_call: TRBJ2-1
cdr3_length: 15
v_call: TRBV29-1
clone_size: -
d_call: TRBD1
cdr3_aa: CSVEGTGQGKVEQFF
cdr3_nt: TGCAGCGTTGAAGGGACGGGACAGGGGAAGGTTGAGCAGTTCTTC

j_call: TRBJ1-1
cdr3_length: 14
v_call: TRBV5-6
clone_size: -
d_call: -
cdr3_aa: CASSLNRGITEAFF
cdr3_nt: TGTGCCAGCAGCCTCAATAGGGGAATCACTGAAGCTTTCTTT

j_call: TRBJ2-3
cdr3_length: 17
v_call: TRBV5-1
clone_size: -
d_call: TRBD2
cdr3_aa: CASSPRTSGVSADTQYF
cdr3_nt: TGCGCCAGCAGCCCCAGGACTAGCGGGGTTTCTGCAGATACGCAGTATTTT

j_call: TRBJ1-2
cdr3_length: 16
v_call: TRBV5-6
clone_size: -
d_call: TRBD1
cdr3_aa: CASWPGTGGRKYGYTF
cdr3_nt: TGTGCCAGCTGGCCCGGGACAGGGGGCCGGAAGTATGGCTACACCTTC

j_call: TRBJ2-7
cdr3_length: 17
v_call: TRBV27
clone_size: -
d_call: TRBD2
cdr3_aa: CASSLGGTSGKEYEQYF
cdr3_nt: TGTGCCAGCAGTTTAGGAGGGACTAGCGGGAAAGAATACGAGCAGTACTTC

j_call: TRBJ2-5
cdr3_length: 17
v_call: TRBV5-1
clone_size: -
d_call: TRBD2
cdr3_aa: CASSLGLAGPWGETQYF
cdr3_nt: TGCGCCAGCAGCTTGGGACTAGCGGGACCTTGGGGTGAGACCCAGTACTTC

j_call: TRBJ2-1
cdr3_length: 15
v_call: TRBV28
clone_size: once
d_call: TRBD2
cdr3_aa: CASNLAESSYNEQFF
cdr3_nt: TGTGCCAGCAATCTAGCGGAGAGCTCCTACAATGAGCAGTTCTTC

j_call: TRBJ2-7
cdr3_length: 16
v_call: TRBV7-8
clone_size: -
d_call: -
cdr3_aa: CASSLALGSSSYEQYF
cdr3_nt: TGTGCCAGCAGCTTAGCGCTAGGCTCGAGCTCCTACGAGCAGTACTTC

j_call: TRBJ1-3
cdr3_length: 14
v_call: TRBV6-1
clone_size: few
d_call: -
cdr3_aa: CASSKTVSGNTIYF
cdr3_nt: TGTGCCAGCAGCAAGACAGTCTCTGGAAACACCATATATTTT

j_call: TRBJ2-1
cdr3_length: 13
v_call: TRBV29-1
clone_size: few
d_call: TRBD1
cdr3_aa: CSGTPGQDNEQFF
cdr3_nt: TGCAGCGGAACCCCGGGACAGGACAATGAGCAGTTCTTC

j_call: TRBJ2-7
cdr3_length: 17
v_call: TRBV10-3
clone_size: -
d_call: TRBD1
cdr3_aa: CAISEGRIRDRSYEQYF
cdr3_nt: TGTGCCATCAGTGAAGGCAGGATCAGGGACAGGTCCTACGAGCAGTACTTC

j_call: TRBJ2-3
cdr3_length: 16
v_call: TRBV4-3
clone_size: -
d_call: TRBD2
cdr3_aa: CASSQGTGTITDTQYF
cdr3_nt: TGCGCCAGCAGCCAAGGAACCGGGACTATCACAGATACGCAGTATTTT

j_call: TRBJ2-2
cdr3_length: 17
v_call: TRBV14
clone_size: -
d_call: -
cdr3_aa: CASSQDRERWNTGELFF
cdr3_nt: TGTGCCAGCAGCCAAGATCGAGAACGTTGGAACACCGGGGAGCTGTTTTTT

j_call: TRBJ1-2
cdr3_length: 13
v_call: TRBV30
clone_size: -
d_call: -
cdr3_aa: CAWASSWPYGYTF
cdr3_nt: TGTGCCTGGGCTTCTAGCTGGCCCTATGGCTACACCTTC

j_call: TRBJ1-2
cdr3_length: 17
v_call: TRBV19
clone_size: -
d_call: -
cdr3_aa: CASSMSPGFPTNYGYTF
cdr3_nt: TGTGCCAGTAGTATGTCGCCCGGGTTCCCCACTAACTATGGCTACACCTTC

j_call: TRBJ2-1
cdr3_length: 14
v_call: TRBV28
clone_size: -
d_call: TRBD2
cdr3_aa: CASSFAGGRNEQFF
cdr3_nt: TGTGCCAGCAGTTTTGCGGGGGGTAGGAATGAGCAGTTCTTC

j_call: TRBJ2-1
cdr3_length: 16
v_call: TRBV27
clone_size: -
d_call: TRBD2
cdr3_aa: CASTRALAGVVNEQFF
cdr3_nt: TGTGCCAGCACCCGAGCACTAGCGGGGGTCGTGAATGAGCAGTTCTTC

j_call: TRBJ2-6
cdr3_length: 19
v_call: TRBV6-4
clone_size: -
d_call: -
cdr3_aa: CASSDRSRVLRSGANVLTF
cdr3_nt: TGTGCCAGCAGTGACCGGTCCCGGGTCCTCCGATCTGGGGCCAACGTCCTGACTTTC

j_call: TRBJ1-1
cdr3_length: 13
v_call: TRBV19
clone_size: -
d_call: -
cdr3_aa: CASSEGMNTEAFF
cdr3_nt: TGTGCCAGTAGTGAGGGTATGAACACTGAAGCTTTCTTT

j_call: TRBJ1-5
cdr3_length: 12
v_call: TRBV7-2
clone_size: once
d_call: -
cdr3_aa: CASSLVGRPQHF
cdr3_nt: TGTGCCAGCAGCTTAGTGGGGAGGCCCCAGCATTTT

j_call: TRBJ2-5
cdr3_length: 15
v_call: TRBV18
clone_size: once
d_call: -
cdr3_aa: CASSQPGHTGETQYF
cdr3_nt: TGTGCCAGCTCACAGCCGGGACACACTGGGGAGACCCAGTACTTC

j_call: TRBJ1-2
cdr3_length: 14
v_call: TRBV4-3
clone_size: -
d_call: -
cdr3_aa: CASSQEKGDLGYTF
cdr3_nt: TGCGCCAGCAGCCAAGAAAAAGGGGATCTTGGCTACACCTTC

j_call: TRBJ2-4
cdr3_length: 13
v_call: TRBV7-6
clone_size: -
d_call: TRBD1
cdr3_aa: CASSSGQGAIQYF
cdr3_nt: TGTGCCAGCAGCTCAGGACAGGGGGCCATTCAGTACTTC

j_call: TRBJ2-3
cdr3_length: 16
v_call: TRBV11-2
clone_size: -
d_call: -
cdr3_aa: CASSQEGGATTDTQYF
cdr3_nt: TGTGCCAGCAGCCAAGAGGGGGGGGCCACGACAGATACGCAGTATTTT

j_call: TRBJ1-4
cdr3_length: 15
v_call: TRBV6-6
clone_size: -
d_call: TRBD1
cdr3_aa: CASSYTGTDNEKLFF
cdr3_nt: TGTGCCAGCAGTTACACCGGGACAGATAATGAAAAACTGTTTTTT

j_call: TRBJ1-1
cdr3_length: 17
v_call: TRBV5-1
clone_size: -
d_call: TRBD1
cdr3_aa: CASSWRTGPALVTEAFF
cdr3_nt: TGCGCCAGCAGCTGGAGGACAGGCCCAGCCCTTGTCACTGAAGCTTTCTTT

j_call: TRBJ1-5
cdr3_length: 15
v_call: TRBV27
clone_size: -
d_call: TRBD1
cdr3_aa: CASSLGGQGYQPQHF
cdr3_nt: TGTGCCAGCAGTTTAGGGGGACAGGGGTACCAGCCCCAGCATTTT